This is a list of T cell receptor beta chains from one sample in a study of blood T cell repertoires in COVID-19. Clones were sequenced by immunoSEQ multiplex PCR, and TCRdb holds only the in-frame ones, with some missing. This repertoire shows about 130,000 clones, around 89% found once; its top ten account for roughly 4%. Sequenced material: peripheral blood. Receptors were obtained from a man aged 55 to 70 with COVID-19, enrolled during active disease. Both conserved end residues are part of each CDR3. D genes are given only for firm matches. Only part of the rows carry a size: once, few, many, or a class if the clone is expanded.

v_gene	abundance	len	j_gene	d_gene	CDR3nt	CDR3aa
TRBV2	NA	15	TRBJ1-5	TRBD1	TGTGCCAGCAGTGAAGGACAGGGGGGGAATCAGCCCCAGCATTTT	CASSEGQGGNQPQHF
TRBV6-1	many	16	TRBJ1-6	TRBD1	TGTGCCAGCAGTGCGGGACAGAGCTCCTATAATTCACCCCTCCACTTT	CASSAGQSSYNSPLHF
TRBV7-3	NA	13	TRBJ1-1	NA	TGTGCCAGCAGCCAACAGAGGAACACTGAAGCTTTCTTT	CASSQQRNTEAFF
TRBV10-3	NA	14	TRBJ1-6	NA	TGTGCCATCAGTGAAGAGGGGGTGCATTCACCCCTCCACTTT	CAISEEGVHSPLHF
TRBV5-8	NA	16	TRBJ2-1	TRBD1	TGTGCCAGCAGCCGGGATGGACAGGGTTGGGGCAATGAGCAGTTCTTC	CASSRDGQGWGNEQFF
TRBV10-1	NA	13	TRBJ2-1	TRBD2	TGCGCCAGCAGCGGACTAGCGGGGGGGGAGCAGTTCTTC	CASSGLAGGEQFF
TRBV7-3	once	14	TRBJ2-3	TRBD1	TGTGCCAGCAGCCCCGGACAGGGAACAGATACGCAGTATTTT	CASSPGQGTDTQYF
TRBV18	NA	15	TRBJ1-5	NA	TGTGCCAGCTCACCACGGGCAGGGGAACCTCAGCCCCAGCATTTT	CASSPRAGEPQPQHF
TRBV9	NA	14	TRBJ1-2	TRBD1	TGTGCCAGCAGCTCGCGGACAGGGGAAGATGGCTACACCTTC	CASSSRTGEDGYTF
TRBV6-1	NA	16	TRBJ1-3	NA	TGTGCCAGCAGTGGCGACAGGTTGCTCTCTGGAAACACCATATATTTT	CASSGDRLLSGNTIYF
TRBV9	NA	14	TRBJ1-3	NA	TGTGCCAGCAGCTTGTTGGACAGAGGAAACACCATATATTTT	CASSLLDRGNTIYF
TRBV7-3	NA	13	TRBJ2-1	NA	TGTGCCAGCAGCTTAGGTCTAGCAGGTGAGCAGTTCTTC	CASSLGLAGEQFF
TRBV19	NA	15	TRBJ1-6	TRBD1	TGTGCCAGTAGTATCGGTGGACAGGGTCCCTCACCCCTCCACTTT	CASSIGGQGPSPLHF
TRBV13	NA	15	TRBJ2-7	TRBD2	TGTGCCAGCAGCTTACTAGCGGGTACCTCCTACGAGCAGTACTTC	CASSLLAGTSYEQYF
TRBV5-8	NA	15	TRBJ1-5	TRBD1	TGTGCCAGCAGCCGATGGACAGGAGGGGATCAGCCCCAGCATTTT	CASSRWTGGDQPQHF
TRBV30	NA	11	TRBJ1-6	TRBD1	TGTGCCTTCGACAGGGGCCCACCCCTCCACTTT	CAFDRGPPLHF
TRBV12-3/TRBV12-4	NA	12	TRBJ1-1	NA	TGTGCCAGCAGAGAAGGGCGGGCTGAAGCTTTCTTT	CASREGRAEAFF
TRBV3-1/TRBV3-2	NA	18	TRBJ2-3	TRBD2	TGTGCCAGCAGCCAAGATCGGGGCGGGGGGGCCGAAAGAGATACGCAGTATTTT	CASSQDRGGGAERDTQYF
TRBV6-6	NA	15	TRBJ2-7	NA	TGTGCCAGCAACTTCTACCGGGACAACTTTTACGAGCAGTACTTC	CASNFYRDNFYEQYF
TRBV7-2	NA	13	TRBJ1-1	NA	TGTGCCAGCAGCTTAAGCCGGAACACTGAAGCTTTCTTT	CASSLSRNTEAFF
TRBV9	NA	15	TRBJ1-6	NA	TGTGCCAGCAGCTCCGCACAGGTCAGGGGTTCACCCCTCCACTTT	CASSSAQVRGSPLHF
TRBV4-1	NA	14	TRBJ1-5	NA	TGCGCCAGCAGCCAAGGGGGCCGGGAGGAGCCCCAGCATTTT	CASSQGGREEPQHF
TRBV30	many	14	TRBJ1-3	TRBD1	TGTGCCTGTACCTGGACAGGCTCTGGAAACACCATATATTTT	CACTWTGSGNTIYF
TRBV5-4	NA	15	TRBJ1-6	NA	TGTGCCAGCAGCCAATCGGGGGAAGGGCGGTCACCCCTCCACTTT	CASSQSGEGRSPLHF
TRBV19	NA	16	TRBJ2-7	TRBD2	TGTGCCAGTAGTATCCGGGCTAGCGGGGGGCTCTACGAGCAGTACTTC	CASSIRASGGLYEQYF
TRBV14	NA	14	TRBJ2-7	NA	TGTGCCAGCAGCCAGAATGCGGGCACCTACGAGCAGTACTTC	CASSQNAGTYEQYF
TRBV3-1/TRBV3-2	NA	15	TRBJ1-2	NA	TGTGCCAGCAGCCCCCTCGGAGGGTCTAACTATGGCTACACCTTC	CASSPLGGSNYGYTF
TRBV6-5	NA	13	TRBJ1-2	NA	TGTGCCAGCAGTTTACAAGAGGACTATGGCTACACCTTC	CASSLQEDYGYTF